Detailed here is one T cell receptor beta chain. The antigen is undetermined. Germline lookup yields CDR1 SNHLY and CDR2 FYNNEI. This CDR3 has 14 residues. Trimming stripped 5 bases from V and 1 base from J, with 10 bases between. This sample was taken from a study of T cell responses to AZD1222 COVID-19 vaccine. The study, taken as a whole, reports: Vaccine-associated CD4 TCRs spanned spike, dominant at 160-218 and 743-854. Most donors were white British and more were female, and clonal diversity was possibly underestimated. Close to half of all spike-specific TCRs reportedly target regions of the variants that are unmutated.

The data were produced by immunoSEQ multiplex PCR, yet TCRdb's version contains in-frame clones alone and is incomplete. The table includes about 140,000 clones, approximately 90% detected once. This receptor was obtained from an adult in good health. The chain employs TRBV2 and TRBJ2-3, with D possibly TRBD2 on 6 matching bases. Sample: peripheral blood, taken on day 0 of AZD1222 vaccination. The CDR3 nucleotides are TGTGCCAGCAGTAGGGACTCAGGCACAGATACGCAGTATTTT. Amino acids: CASSRDSGTDTQYF.